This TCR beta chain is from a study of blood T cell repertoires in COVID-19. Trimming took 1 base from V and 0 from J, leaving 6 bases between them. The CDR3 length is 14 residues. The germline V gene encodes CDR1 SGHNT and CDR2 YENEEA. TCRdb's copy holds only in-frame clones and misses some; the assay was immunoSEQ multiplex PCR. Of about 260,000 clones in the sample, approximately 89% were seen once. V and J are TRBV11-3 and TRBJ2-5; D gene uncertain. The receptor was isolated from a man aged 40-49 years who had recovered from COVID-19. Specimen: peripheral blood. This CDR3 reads CASSLARNQETQYF. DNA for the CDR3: TGTGCCAGCAGCTTAGCCAGAAACCAAGAGACCCAGTACTTC.